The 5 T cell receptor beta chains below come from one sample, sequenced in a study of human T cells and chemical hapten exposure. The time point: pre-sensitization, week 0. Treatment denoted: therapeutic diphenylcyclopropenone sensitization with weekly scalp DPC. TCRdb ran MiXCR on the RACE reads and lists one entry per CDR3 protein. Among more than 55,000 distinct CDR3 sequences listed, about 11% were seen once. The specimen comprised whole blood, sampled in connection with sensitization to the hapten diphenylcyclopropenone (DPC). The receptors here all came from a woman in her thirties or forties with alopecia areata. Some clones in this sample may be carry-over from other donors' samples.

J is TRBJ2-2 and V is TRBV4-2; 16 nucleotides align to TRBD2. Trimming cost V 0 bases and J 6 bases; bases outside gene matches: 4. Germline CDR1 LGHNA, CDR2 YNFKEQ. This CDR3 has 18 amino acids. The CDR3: CASSQDYGTSGRAGELFF. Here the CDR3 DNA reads TGTGCCAGCAGCCAAGATTACGGGACTAGCGGGAGGGCCGGGGAGCTGTTTTTT.

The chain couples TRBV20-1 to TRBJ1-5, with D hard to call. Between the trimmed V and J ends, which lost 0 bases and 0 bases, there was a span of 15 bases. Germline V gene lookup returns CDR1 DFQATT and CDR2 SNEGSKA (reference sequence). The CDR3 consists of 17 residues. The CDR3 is CSAREGRREYSNQPQHF. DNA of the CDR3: TGCAGTGCTAGAGAGGGGAGGAGGGAGTATAGCAATCAGCCCCAGCATTTT.

The CDR3 coding sequence is TGTGCCAGCAGTATCCGTTTGAACACCGGGGAGCTGTTTTTT. Protein sequence: CASSIRLNTGELFF. This chain uses TRBV2 with TRBJ2-2; D is ambiguous. CDR3 length equals 14 residues. V lost 5 bases and J lost 1, with 8 bases in between. Germline V gene data show CDR1 as SNHLY and CDR2 as FYNNEI. The full variable domain, in which reference TRBV2 and TRBJ2-2 provide the parts outside the CDR3, is EPEVTQTPSHQVTQMGQEVILRCVPISNHLYFYWYRQILGQKVEFLVSFYNNEISEKSEIFDDQFSVERPDGSNFTLKIRSTKLEDSAMYFCASSIRLNTGELFFGEGSRLTVL.

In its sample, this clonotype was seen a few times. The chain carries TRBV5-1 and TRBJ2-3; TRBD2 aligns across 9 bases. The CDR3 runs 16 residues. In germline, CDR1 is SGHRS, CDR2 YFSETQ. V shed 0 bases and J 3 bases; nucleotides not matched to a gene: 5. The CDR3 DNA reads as TGCGCCAGCAGCTTGGCCGGGACTAGCAGAACAGATACGCAGTATTTT. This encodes CASSLAGTSRTDTQYF.

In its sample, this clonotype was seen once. The CDR3 sequence is CSAREPSGTRYNEQFF. The CDR3 DNA follows: TGCAGTGCTAGAGAACCTAGCGGGACCCGCTACAATGAGCAGTTCTTC. This chain links TRBV20-1 with TRBJ2-1, with 9 bases aligning to TRBD2. J lost 3 bases, V lost 0 bases, and 6 bases had no gene match. CDR3 length: 16 residues. Germline-derived CDR1 and CDR2 are DFQATT and SNEGSKA (reference sequence).